This T cell receptor beta chain was found in a study of cytomegalovirus exposure and HLA in healthy donors. The V segment lost 9 bases and the J segment 0 bases; nucleotides outside the gene matches: 13. This CDR3 is 17 amino acids long. The germline CDR1 and CDR2 sequences are WSHSY and SAAADI. Amplification used 60 Vbeta primers and 13 Jbeta primers. TCRdb's copy holds only in-frame clones and misses some; the assay was immunoSEQ multiplex PCR. Among fewer than 65,000 clones listed, approximately 71% were seen once. Sequencing used PBMCs. This sequence was found in a man aged 45 to 65 in good health and CMV-seronegative. The genes are TRBV10-2 and TRBJ1-3, with 8 bases lining up with TRBD1. CDR3 nucleotide sequence: TGCGCCAGGGGACGCGGGACAGGCCACCCCTCTGGAAACACCATATATTTT. Translation gives CARGRGTGHPSGNTIYF.